This T cell receptor beta chain emerged from a study of blood T cell repertoires in COVID-19. Study information: Acute and convalescent COVID-19 specimens originated in the United States, Italy and Spain.

Authors' analysis steps: The authors estimated nucleated cell counts from reference gene primer amplification. Clones were read by immunoSEQ multiplex PCR, and TCRdb kept only the in-frame ones, dropping some. Clone size and the V and J calls come from that table; the DNA yielded D and trimming. The sample lists about 50,000 clones, about nine tenths seen once, with 5.5% to 7.5% in the top ten. This clone occurred once. The CDR3 length is 13 residues. Trimming cost V 9 bases and J 5 bases, with 13 bases left between them. Per germline, CDR1 SNHLY and CDR2 FYNNEI. The sequencing input was peripheral blood. This sequence was found in a man aged 35-49 years with acute or convalescent COVID-19. This chain connects TRBV2 to TRBJ1-4; D perhaps matches TRBD1 (5 bases). The CDR3 DNA sequence: TGTGCCAGTATTAGGGGCGAGAATGAAAAACTGTTTTTT. This encodes CASIRGENEKLFF.